Detailed here is one T cell receptor (beta chain). This clonotype is classified as medium-sized (0.01 to 0.1%). Its antigen is currently not known. No base qualities exist here, and no much larger clone lies one base off it. Amplification of TCR beta CDR3 regions was carried out from RNA transcripts. The TCR CDR3 was subjected to a first round of RT-PCR using the HTBI primer set and the Qiagen OneStep RT-PCR kit. The libraries were constructed in a second round of multiplex PCR and then size-selected and purified. Libraries were sequenced paired-end with 100 bp reads on an Illumina HiSeq2000. Per the authors' processing: SOAPnuke was used to process the raw data, throwing out any read that contained adapters or uncalled bases, had a mean Phred below 15, or lacked an exact constant-primer or identifier match. High-quality paired reads were merged with COPE v1.2.5, and unique nucleotide sequences were defined as clonotypes. MiTCR v1.1 was used to align the clonotypes against IMGT TRBV, TRBD and TRBJ reference segments. The analysis included only V-J combinations with a frequency above 0.0001, which together covered around 99% of the repertoires. The TCS score was defined as the ratio of F50 (clonal expansion) to E x V (chaos), calculated using BLOSUM62-based TCRdist between CDR3 peptides within each V-J. Welch's t-statistics and random forest reduced roughly 500 V-J features to 13, which were used in a naive Bayes classifier (R e1071). TCRdb redid the processing of the public reads, applying fastp at Q25 and MiXCR, and retained in-frame beta chains. Each entry merges the rows of one CDR3 protein and shows their most common DNA and genes. It is TCRdb's table, rather than the study itself, that gives the V and J calls and clone size. Present in this sample are tens of thousands of distinct CDR3 sequences, less than 45% of which were seen just once. Of the sample, about a tenth is held by the ten largest clones.

This record belongs to a study of T cells in Graves' hyperthyroidism and ophthalmopathy (dated by TCRdb to between 2019 and 2020). Context from the whole study: Peripheral blood was collected at initial diagnosis, before any treatment. To identify TCR V-J signatures that set the groups apart, the researchers used a discovery cohort of about a hundred patients, made up of around 40 with Graves' ophthalmopathy and about 59 with stable Graves' hyperthyroidism. Prospective prediction of ophthalmopathy was tested in an independent validation cohort consisting of 18 to 20 hyperthyroidism patients and about 17 patients who later progressed to ophthalmopathy. The approximately 98 discovery patients were randomly divided into training and test sets at a 7:3 ratio. Thyroid tissue and blood T-cell repertoires from roughly six Graves' hyperthyroidism patients were also compared in the study. Following sampling, methimazole starting at 30 mg daily was given to hyperthyroidism patients, and high-dose intravenous methylprednisolone was given to ophthalmopathy patients. The paper describes TCR Vbeta CDR3 sequencing of 135 peripheral blood samples, made up of 43 ophthalmopathy patients, 70 to 75 hyperthyroidism patients and roughly 17 progressor patients.

Graves' hyperthyroidism was defined as stable when no progression to ophthalmopathy occurred over 18 months of follow-up. The hyperthyroidism patients were between 18 and 65 years old and newly diagnosed, with a disease duration of less than 2 months. The study excluded patients with uncontrolled infections, other autoimmune diseases, pregnancy or lactation. Clinical symptoms, serum thyroxine and TRAb, thyroid ultrasound, and orbital computed tomography formed the basis for the diagnoses. Ficoll-Paque density gradient centrifugation was used to isolate PBMCs from about 10 ml of fresh peripheral blood. Total RNA was extracted with Trizol reagent, and quality was checked on an Agilent 2100 Bioanalyzer. Deletion took 5 bases off V and 6 bases off J, with a span of 17 bases between the germline ends. The germline V gene sets CDR1 to SNHLY and CDR2 to FYNNEI. Taken from cysteine to phenylalanine, the CDR3 has 14 residues. The DNA shown is the 42-base CDR3, in frame from base 1.

What the authors observed across the whole study: A 13 V-J signature model separated ophthalmopathy from stable hyperthyroidism, with around 90% sensitivity and approximately 81% specificity in cross-validation and 80%/75% in testing. In validation, progression to ophthalmopathy was predicted by the model with 55% to 71% sensitivity and about 72% specificity, a median of approximately 6.5 months before onset. Most expanded thyroid clonotypes (frequency above 0.001) were also detected in blood, suggesting blood repertoires may reflect thyroid immune responses. Sample size was not statistically predetermined, and blinding of investigators to group allocation was not performed.

Recombination connected TRBV2 to TRBJ2-7; the D element could tentatively be TRBD1 or TRBD2, as 6 bases agree for each. The material sequenced was blood. The TCR was taken from a woman aged 25 to 39 with Graves' hyperthyroidism. The CDR3 region has the sequence CASSRDARGLEQYF. The DNA is as follows: TGTGCCAGCAGTCGGGACGCCCGGGGGCTCGAGCAGTACTTC.